A single sample gave rise to the 25 T cell receptor beta chains below, sequenced in a study of cytomegalovirus exposure and HLA in healthy donors. Some clones are missing from TCRdb's copy, which holds only in-frame ones; the method was immunoSEQ multiplex PCR. The repertoire holds fewer than 400,000 clones, with approximately 88% as singletons. Specimen: PBMCs. The source is a man aged 30 to 45 in good health and CMV-seronegative.

This chain joins TRBV19 and TRBJ1-5, with TRBD1 as a possible D gene (5 bases). V lost 7 bases and J 6 bases, leaving 25 bases between the germline ends. Germline values: CDR1 LNHDA, CDR2 SQIVND (reference sequence). The CDR3 contains 17 residues. The CDR3 sequence is CASKGGGLEGWSQPQHF. The CDR3 DNA sequence: TGTGCCAGTAAAGGAGGAGGGTTGGAGGGGTGGAGTCAGCCCCAGCATTTT.

This clone was counted once. The chain links TRBV5-8 to TRBJ2-7; a possible D gene is TRBD2 (7 bases). V gave up 2 bases and J gave up 2 bases, with 11 bases separating them. The germline V gene has CDR1 SGHTS and CDR2 YDEGEE. This CDR3 has 14 residues. DNA for the CDR3: TGTGCCAGCAGCTTAAGGGGGGGAGCCTACGAGCAGTACTTC. This codes for CASSLRGGAYEQYF.

Of note for this clone: The germline gene is not matched at one end of the junction; a read error may be the cause. DNA of the CDR3: TGTGCCAGCAGCCGCTCCTCTAGCGCTCACTCCATCTTC. Translated, it gives CASSRSSSAHSIF. J is TRBJ2-1 and V is TRBV6-5, with a weak D call TRBD2 (6 bases). This CDR3 has 13 residues. Germline V gene sequence: CDR1 MNHEY, CDR2 SVGAGI.

This chain connects TRBV5-4 to TRBJ2-2; D is undetermined. The CDR3 is 16 residues long. Germline V gives CDR1 SGHNT, CDR2 YYREEE (reference sequence). V dropped 0 bases and J dropped 4 bases, with 13 bases sitting between them. As DNA, the CDR3 is TGTGCCAGCAGCTTGGCCGAGAGAAGGAGCACCGGGGAGCTGTTTTTT. Residues: CASSLAERRSTGELFF.

The chain uses TRBV11-2 and TRBJ1-2, with D possibly TRBD1 on 6 matching bases. Germline CDR1 is SGHAT and CDR2 is FQNNGV. The CDR3 loop spans 16 amino acids. Trimming stripped 4 bases from V and 2 bases from J, with 17 bases between. The CDR3 reads CASSSPGTSVNYGYTF. CDR3 DNA: TGTGCCAGCAGCTCACCCGGGACATCCGTAAACTATGGCTACACCTTC.

The sample holds a few counts of this clone. The chain carries TRBV2 and TRBJ1-6; D is undetermined. The CDR3 loop spans 13 amino acids. Germline V gives CDR1 SNHLY, CDR2 FYNNEI. V was pared by 3 bases and J by 11 bases, with 11 bases between. CDR3: CASSDTVRAPLHF. The CDR3 nucleotides are TGTGCCAGCAGTGATACGGTTCGCGCACCCCTCCACTTT.

J is TRBJ1-2 and V is TRBV6-6, with TRBD1 identical over 8 bases. The germline V gene encodes CDR1 MNHNY and CDR2 SVGAGI (reference sequence). Germline trimming cut 6 bases from V and 3 bases from J; bases unmatched to any gene: 9. CDR3 size: 15 residues. The DNA for the CDR3 is TGTGCCAGCAGAGGTACTTCAGGGGGCGACTATGGCTACACCTTC. Its translation: CASRGTSGGDYGYTF.

V is TRBV29-1 and J is TRBJ1-2, with D perhaps matching TRBD1 (5 bases). V shed 2 bases and J shed 3 bases, with 16 bases lying between them. Germline CDR1 is SQVTM and CDR2 is ANQGSEA. The CDR3 totals 15 residues. CDR3 sequence (DNA): TGCAGCGTTGAAATAGCTGGCCAGGGCCACTATGGCTACACCTTC. Translation: CSVEIAGQGHYGYTF.

The chain couples TRBV11-2 to TRBJ2-1, with D maybe TRBD1 (5 bases). Trimming left V 0 bases short and J 8 bases short, with 5 bases between. CDR3 size: 12 residues. CDR1 is SGHAT and CDR2 is FQNNGV in the germline V gene. The CDR3 loop is CASSLDRDEQFF. The CDR3 DNA is TGTGCCAGCAGCTTAGACAGGGATGAGCAGTTCTTC.

This chain uses TRBV5-1 with TRBJ1-1, with a weak D call TRBD1 (6 bases). Per germline, CDR1 SGHRS and CDR2 YFSETQ. This CDR3 has 15 residues. V shed 0 bases and J shed 11 bases, with 20 bases lying between them. CDR3 amino acids: CASSLDRARGDPAFF. The CDR3 DNA reads TGCGCCAGCAGCTTGGATAGGGCCAGGGGTGACCCGGCTTTCTTT.

The gene calls are TRBV7-9 and TRBJ1-2; no firm D call. The length of the CDR3 is 14 residues. V was cut by 2 bases and J by 0 bases, with 7 bases left in between. Per the germline V gene, CDR1 is SEHNR and CDR2 is FQNEAQ (reference sequence). The CDR3 is CASSLLGSNYGYTF. As DNA, the CDR3 is TGTGCCAGCAGCTTACTCGGGTCTAACTATGGCTACACCTTC. The whole variable domain, filled in from reference TRBV7-9 and TRBJ1-2, reads DTGVSQNPRHKITKRGQNVTFRCDPISEHNRLYWYRQTLGQGPEFLTYFQNEAQLEKSRLLSDRFSAERPKGSFSTLEIQRTEQGDSAMYLCASSLLGSNYGYTFGSGTRLTVV.

This clone was seen a single time. This chain uses TRBV19 with TRBJ1-1, with D perhaps TRBD1 (5 bases). V was trimmed by 4 bases and J by 0 bases, leaving 12 bases between them. Germline CDR1 LNHDA, CDR2 SQIVND (reference sequence). CDR3 length equals 15 residues. DNA of the CDR3: TGTGCCAGTAGTACTGAGACAGTCATGAACACTGAAGCTTTCTTT. It yields the protein CASSTETVMNTEAFF.

The chain joins TRBV27 to TRBJ2-1, with 9 bases matching TRBD2. This CDR3 spans 17 amino acids. The junction had 11 bases not matched to a gene; V was cut back by 4 bases and J by 4 bases. Germline V gene data show CDR1 as MNHEY and CDR2 as SMNVEV (reference sequence). The CDR3 nucleotides are TGTGCCAGCAGTTCCCTTTTGCTAGCGGGGACATACAATGAGCAGTTCTTC. Its translation is CASSSLLLAGTYNEQFF.

A few counts support this clone. The chain is built from TRBV10-3 and TRBJ1-6, with 7 bases that match TRBD1. The CDR3 totals 14 residues. Germline loops: CDR1 ENHRY, CDR2 SYGVKD. V gave up 2 bases and J gave up 8 bases; unmatched junction bases: 3. CDR3 amino acids: CAISENRGDSPLHF. The DNA of the CDR3 is TGTGCCATCAGTGAGAACAGGGGTGATTCACCCCTCCACTTT.

The chain uses TRBV5-1 and TRBJ2-5; weak D call: TRBD1 (6 bases). Per germline, CDR1 SGHRS and CDR2 YFSETQ. The CDR3 runs 14 residues. The V end was cut by 3 bases, the J end by 2 bases, with 11 bases between. The CDR3 spells CASSWTALQETQYF. In DNA, the CDR3 is TGCGCCAGCAGCTGGACAGCCCTACAAGAGACCCAGTACTTC.

The chain's CDR3 is CASSSNSQGTQETQYF. As DNA, the CDR3 is TGTGCCAGCAGCTCAAACTCCCAGGGGACCCAAGAGACCCAGTACTTC. V gene TRBV7-9 combines with J gene TRBJ2-5; tentatively, D is TRBD1 (6 bases). V was shortened by 4 bases and J by 1 base, with 16 bases between the two germline ends. Germline V gives CDR1 SEHNR, CDR2 FQNEAQ (reference sequence). The CDR3 runs to 16 residues.

The chain links TRBV7-9 to TRBJ2-1; 7 nucleotides line up with TRBD2. Trimming at V came to 6 bases and at J to 2 bases, leaving 7 bases not matched to a gene. Germline assignment: CDR1 SEHNR and CDR2 FQNEAQ (reference sequence). This CDR3 has 15 amino acids. The CDR3 sequence: CASSYTGGTYNEQFF. CDR3 DNA sequence: TGTGCCAGCAGTTACACCGGGGGGACCTACAATGAGCAGTTCTTC.

Remarks on this clone: Other DNA sequences in this specimen translate into the identical CDR3. The V and J genes are TRBV6-1 and TRBJ2-6; 9 bases line up with TRBD1. The CDR3 loop spans 15 amino acids. Trimming cost V 6 bases and J 0 bases; bases outside gene matches: 0. Germline values: CDR1 MNHNS, CDR2 SASEGT. The CDR3 DNA sequence: TGTGCCAGCAGGACAGGGGGCTCTGGGGCCAACGTCCTGACTTTC. Protein product: CASRTGGSGANVLTF.

The rearrangement joins TRBV19 to TRBJ2-5; D might be TRBD1 (6 bases). V was shortened by 5 bases and J by 2 bases, with 12 bases between the two germline ends. CDR3 length equals 14 residues. Germline lookup yields CDR1 LNHDA and CDR2 SQIVND (reference sequence). Written as DNA, the CDR3 is TGTGCCAGTAGTCACAGGGAGAGTCAAGAGACCCAGTACTTC. Amino acids: CASSHRESQETQYF. The full variable domain, rest sourced from reference TRBV19 and TRBJ2-5, is DGGITQSPKYLFRKEGQNVTLSCEQNLNHDAMYWYRQDPGQGLRLIYYSQIVNDFQKGDIAEGYSVSREKKESFPLTVTSAQKNPTAFYLCASSHRESQETQYFGPGTRLLVL.

J is TRBJ2-5 and V is TRBV5-4; 12 nucleotides match TRBD2. Per germline, CDR1 SGHNT and CDR2 YYREEE (reference sequence). With V trimmed by 3 bases and J by 5 bases, 8 bases remained unmatched. This CDR3 is built from 16 residues. CDR3 DNA: TGTGCCAGCAGCTCGGATCTAGCGGGGGGGCGTGAGACCCAGTACTTC. This translates into CASSSDLAGGRETQYF.

V usage is TRBV19 and J usage is TRBJ2-2; D unresolved. Germline-derived CDR1 and CDR2 are LNHDA and SQIVND (reference sequence). The germline V and J ends were trimmed by 2 bases and 8 bases, with 9 bases remaining between them. The CDR3 is 13 residues long. As DNA, the CDR3 is TGTGCCAGTAGTATACGCGAATTGGGGGAGCTGTTTTTT. Translated, it gives CASSIRELGELFF.

The chain carries TRBV6-1 and TRBJ2-7; TRBD1 matches 10 bases. Germline V gene data show CDR1 as MNHNS and CDR2 as SASEGT. CDR3 length equals 14 residues. V gave up 5 bases and J gave up 4 bases; unmatched junction bases: 5. DNA of the CDR3: TGTGCCAGCAGTCAGACAGGGGGCAGGTACGAGCAGTACTTC. This sequence encodes CASSQTGGRYEQYF.

The count of this clone is one. The J gene is TRBJ2-1, the V gene TRBV6-1; 9 nucleotides line up with TRBD1. J gave up 2 bases and V 4 bases, and 3 bases lay outside the gene matches. CDR3 size: 15 residues. Per the germline V gene, CDR1 is MNHNS and CDR2 is SASEGT. Written as DNA, the CDR3 is TGTGCCAGCAGTGCGGACAGGGGCGCCTACAATGAGCAGTTCTTC. This translates into CASSADRGAYNEQFF.

This rearrangement joins TRBV14 to TRBJ1-6, with D possibly matching TRBD1 (6 bases). CDR3 length: 15 residues. CDR1 and CDR2 from the germline V gene are SGHDN and FVKESK. Trimming removed 2 bases at V and 1 base at J, with 6 bases between. CDR3 residues: CASSQQGSYNSPLHF. In DNA form, the CDR3 reads TGTGCCAGCAGCCAACAGGGGTCCTATAATTCACCCCTCCACTTT.

The rearrangement uses TRBV4-1 and TRBJ2-7; 10 bases fit TRBD2. V was clipped by 1 base and J by 4 bases; unmatched bases: 4. Germline V gene data show CDR1 as MGHRA and CDR2 as YSYEKL. The CDR3 length is 15 residues. CDR3 amino acids: CASSQVERGGYEQYF. For the CDR3, the DNA is TGCGCCAGCAGCCAAGTAGAGCGGGGGGGTTACGAGCAGTACTTC.